Below are 20 T cell receptor beta chains sequenced from a single sample in a study of TIL therapy for anti-PD-1-resistant metastatic lung cancer. This was the immunoSEQ v3 assay. Data came from immunoSEQ multiplex PCR; TCRdb stores just in-frame clones and leaves some out. Here the sample spans under 55,000 clones, roughly 85% being singletons. Time point: pre-treatment sample, taken before nivolumab and TIL therapy. Sequences were derived from blood, sampled at baseline. Receptor source: a woman aged 30-79 years with non-small cell lung cancer.

This rearrangement joins TRBV19 to TRBJ2-5; no definite D call. This CDR3 is built from 15 residues. CDR1 and CDR2 from the germline V gene are LNHDA and SQIVND (reference sequence). Trimming took off 1 base at V and 5 bases at J, with 14 bases between the two ends. The CDR3 coding sequence is TGTGCCAGTAGTATAGGGAACGCCTTAGGGGAGACCCAGTACTTC. As protein: CASSIGNALGETQYF.

The chain combines TRBV6-1 with TRBJ1-4; 7 bases align to TRBD1. The V and J ends lost 1 base and 0 bases, in that order; junction bases with no gene match: 8. Germline-derived CDR1 and CDR2 are MNHNS and SASEGT. The CDR3 is 18 residues long. The CDR3 sequence is CASSEGRDSLSTNEKLFF. The CDR3 bases are TGTGCCAGCAGTGAAGGGCGGGACAGTCTCTCAACTAATGAAAAACTGTTTTTT.

V is TRBV27 and J is TRBJ1-2, with TRBD1 matching 10 bases. The V and J ends lost 5 bases and 4 bases, in that order; junction bases with no gene match: 10. The CDR3 extends over 16 amino acids. Germline V gene sequence: CDR1 MNHEY, CDR2 SMNVEV (reference sequence). CDR3 residues: CASSPGGTGAFYGYTF. DNA of the CDR3: TGTGCCAGCAGTCCTGGCGGGACAGGGGCCTTCTATGGCTACACCTTC.

This chain links TRBV21-1 with TRBJ2-7; TRBD1 was called by the table and not checked on the DNA. TRBV21-1 is given as a pseudogene. The CDR3 is made up of 16 amino acids. As DNA, the CDR3 is TGTGCCAGCAGCAAAGTGGGGACAGGGAAGTGGTACGAGCAGTACTTC. Protein product: CASSKVGTGKWYEQYF.

The gene calls are TRBV10-2 and TRBJ2-7; 7 bases fit TRBD1. The CDR3 has 15 residues. CDR1 WSHSY and CDR2 SAAADI come from the germline V gene. J gave up 2 bases and V 6 bases, and 10 bases lay outside the gene matches. CDR3 nucleotide sequence: TGCGCCAGCAGACGACCGGGACAGCGAACCTACGAGCAGTACTTC. Translating it yields CASRRPGQRTYEQYF.

This sequence joins TRBV9 and TRBJ1-3; D perhaps matches TRBD1 (5 bases). The germline V gene encodes CDR1 SGDLS and CDR2 YYNGEE. The V and J ends lost 4 bases and 2 bases respectively, with 16 bases between them. The CDR3 has 16 amino acids. CDR3 DNA sequence: TGTGCCAGCAGCCCCCTTAGCCCGACAGCTGGAAACACCATATATTTT. Residues: CASSPLSPTAGNTIYF.

This clone showed up just a few times. The chain recombines TRBV6-1 with TRBJ1-2; TRBD1 might be the D (5 bases). V was shortened by 1 base and J by 7 bases, with 7 bases between the two germline ends. The V gene's germline CDR1 is MNHNS and CDR2 SASEGT. The CDR3 is 12 residues long. CDR3 sequence: CASSEVGAGYTF. The CDR3 region has the DNA TGTGCCAGCAGTGAAGTTGGGGCTGGCTACACCTTC.

This clone has a handful of counts. This chain uses TRBV28 with TRBJ2-3; 7 positions agree with TRBD1. Looked up from germline, CDR1 is MDHEN and CDR2 is SYDVKM. The length of the CDR3 is 16 residues. V lost 2 bases to trimming and J lost 2 bases; unmatched junction nucleotides: 7. The CDR3 here is CASSLRGQESTDTQYF. CDR3 sequence (DNA): TGTGCCAGCAGTTTAAGGGGGCAGGAGTCCACAGATACGCAGTATTTT.

V usage is TRBV6-1 and J usage is TRBJ1-1; D is possibly TRBD1 (6 bases). The ends were cut back, 4 bases at V and 4 bases at J, with 16 bases in the middle. Per germline, CDR1 MNHNS and CDR2 SASEGT. The CDR3 extends over 15 amino acids. CDR3 coding DNA: TGTGCCAGCAGTGTTTTGGGGGCGCTGAGCACTGAAGCTTTCTTT. Its protein is CASSVLGALSTEAFF.

The chain recombines TRBV2 with TRBJ2-3; 9 bases align to TRBD2. V trimming: 8 bases; J trimming: 6 bases; junction bases outside the gene matches: 9. The V gene's germline CDR1 is SNHLY and CDR2 FYNNEI. The CDR3 extends over 14 amino acids. This CDR3 is CASLERGVMDTQYF. In DNA, the CDR3 is TGTGCCAGCTTGGAGCGGGGGGTCATGGATACGCAGTATTTT.

V gene TRBV6-7 combines with J gene TRBJ1-2, with D possibly being TRBD1 (6 bases). TRBV6-7 is annotated as an ORF whose role is uncertain. This CDR3 is built from 18 residues. The V and J ends lost 0 bases and 4 bases respectively, with 21 bases between them. CDR3 amino acids: CASSYSPLSFGGFYGYTF. The CDR3 nucleotides read TGTGCCAGCAGTTACTCACCCCTAAGTTTCGGGGGCTTCTATGGCTACACCTTC.

The gene calls are TRBV5-8 and TRBJ2-7, with D unclear. With 4 bases removed from V and 3 bases from J, the gap between germline ends came to 5 bases. CDR3 length: 11 residues. In germline, CDR1 is SGHTS, CDR2 YDEGEE. Here the CDR3 reads CASSLNYEQYF. CDR3 DNA: TGTGCCAGCAGCCTTAACTACGAGCAGTACTTC.

The V call is TRBV5-1, the J call TRBJ1-4; 8 nucleotides match TRBD1. The CDR3 runs 15 residues. V dropped 4 bases and J dropped 6; count of bases not matched to a gene: 8. From germline, CDR1 is SGHRS and CDR2 YFSETQ. CDR3 amino acids: CASSAQGATHEKLFF. CDR3 DNA: TGCGCCAGCAGCGCCCAGGGGGCAACCCATGAAAAACTGTTTTTT.

The CDR3 is CASSVAERDRHSGELFF. Written as DNA, the CDR3 is TGTGCCAGCAGCGTAGCTGAGCGGGATAGGCATTCCGGGGAGCTGTTTTTT. The genes are TRBV9 and TRBJ2-2; TRBD2 agrees at 7 bases. With V trimmed by 0 bases and J by 6 bases, 11 bases remained unmatched. CDR3 length equals 17 residues. From germline, CDR1 is SGDLS and CDR2 YYNGEE. Using reference TRBV9 and TRBJ2-2 for the parts outside the CDR3, the full variable domain is DSGVTQTPKHLITATGQRVTLRCSPRSGDLSVYWYQQSLDQGLQFLIQYYNGEERAKGNILERFSAQQFPDLHSELNLSSLELGDSALYFCASSVAERDRHSGELFFGEGSRLTVL.

This clone was detected only once. In DNA form, the CDR3 reads TGTGCCAGCAGTTACTCGATGTACACCAATCAGCCCCAGCATTTT. It specifies CASSYSMYTNQPQHF. This chain links TRBV6-5 with TRBJ1-5, with D hard to call. In germline, CDR1 is MNHEY, CDR2 SVGAGI. The CDR3 is 15 residues long. V shed 0 bases and J shed 3 bases, with 9 bases lying between them.

The rearrangement links TRBV19 to TRBJ2-1, with D possibly being TRBD2 (5 bases). V dropped 4 bases and J dropped 4 bases, with 8 bases sitting between them. The CDR3 extends over 13 amino acids. From germline, CDR1 is LNHDA and CDR2 SQIVND (reference sequence). This CDR3 reads CASSRGNYNEQFF. The CDR3 nucleotides read TGTGCCAGTAGTAGAGGGAATTACAATGAGCAGTTCTTC.

The table lists this clone with a count of one. The V and J genes are TRBV7-2 and TRBJ1-1; 9 bases are a match to TRBD1. J was trimmed by 3 bases and V by 6 bases; bases with no gene match: 2. The CDR3 is made up of 13 amino acids. CDR1 and CDR2 (germline): SGHTA, FQGNSA. CDR3 nucleotides: TGTGCCAGCAGACGACAGGGGGACACTGAAGCTTTCTTT. As protein: CASRRQGDTEAFF.

The V gene is TRBV27, the J gene TRBJ1-5; no firm D call. The germline gives CDR1 MNHEY, CDR2 SMNVEV (reference sequence). The CDR3 spans 13 residues. V shed 2 bases and J shed 0 bases, with 2 bases lying between them. CDR3 sequence (DNA): TGTGCCAGCAGTTTAGATAGCAATCAGCCCCAGCATTTT. Translation gives CASSLDSNQPQHF.

The chain uses TRBV9 and TRBJ2-3; D is unclear. This CDR3 has 12 amino acids. Looked up from germline, CDR1 is SGDLS and CDR2 is YYNGEE. Trimming took off 0 bases at V and 4 bases at J, with 3 bases between the two ends. The CDR3 DNA reads as TGTGCCAGCAGCGTAGGATCAGATACGCAGTATTTT. Its translation is CASSVGSDTQYF.

The V call is TRBV13, the J call TRBJ2-1; 10 nucleotides agree with TRBD2. V trimming: 0 bases; J trimming: 6 bases; junction bases outside the gene matches: 5. The CDR3 sequence is 16 residues long. The germline V gene encodes CDR1 PRHDT and CDR2 FYEKMQ (reference sequence). CDR3 region: CASSLGESGRANEQFF. The DNA of the CDR3 is TGTGCCAGCAGCTTAGGAGAAAGCGGGAGGGCCAATGAGCAGTTCTTC.